This is a list of T cell receptor beta chains from one sample in a study of PD-1 blockade in classical Hodgkin lymphoma. TCRdb keeps only in-frame clones here, not all; method: immunoSEQ multiplex PCR. The sample carries approximately 35,000 clones, 94% recorded once. The sample was peripheral blood mononuclear cells (PBMCs). The receptors stem from a human donor with classical Hodgkin lymphoma. The CDR3 runs from the conserved cysteine through the conserved F or W. Fields, in order: D gene, clone size, J gene, V gene, CDR3 protein, CDR3 DNA. D genes are given only for firm matches. Clone size is not always given. Where it is, it says once, few, many or a class for expanded clones.

D gene: .; clone size: .; J gene: TRBJ2-1; V gene: TRBV30; CDR3 protein: CAWSGSSSSYNEQFF; CDR3 DNA: TGTGCCTGGAGTGGATCTAGCAGCTCCTACAATGAGCAGTTCTTC
D gene: .; clone size: few; J gene: TRBJ1-3; V gene: TRBV7-9; CDR3 protein: CASRSYGGSGNTIYF; CDR3 DNA: TGTGCCAGCAGGTCCTACGGCGGCTCTGGAAACACCATATATTTT
D gene: .; clone size: .; J gene: TRBJ1-1; V gene: TRBV5-6; CDR3 protein: CASSFGGIDTEAFF; CDR3 DNA: TGTGCCAGCAGCTTTGGGGGGATCGACACTGAAGCTTTCTTT
D gene: .; clone size: .; J gene: TRBJ1-1; V gene: TRBV21-1; CDR3 protein: CASSKDGENTEAFF; CDR3 DNA: TGTGCCAGCAGCAAGGATGGTGAGAACACTGAAGCTTTCTTT
D gene: .; clone size: .; J gene: TRBJ2-5; V gene: TRBV5-5; CDR3 protein: CASSLRQGGETQYF; CDR3 DNA: TGTGCCAGCAGCTTGCGACAGGGAGGAGAGACCCAGTACTTC
D gene: TRBD1; clone size: .; J gene: TRBJ2-2; V gene: TRBV6-1; CDR3 protein: CASNPGTGDTGELFF; CDR3 DNA: TGTGCCAGCAACCCAGGGACAGGGGACACCGGGGAGCTGTTTTTT
D gene: TRBD1; clone size: .; J gene: TRBJ1-6; V gene: TRBV6-4; CDR3 protein: CASSEGQDNSPLHF; CDR3 DNA: TGTGCCAGCAGTGAGGGACAGGATAATTCACCCCTCCACTTT
D gene: .; clone size: .; J gene: TRBJ1-5; V gene: TRBV4-2; CDR3 protein: CASSQDLGGNQPQHF; CDR3 DNA: TGTGCCAGCAGCCAAGATCTTGGCGGGAACCAGCCCCAGCATTTT
D gene: .; clone size: .; J gene: TRBJ2-7; V gene: TRBV19; CDR3 protein: CASSSSRGSYEQYF; CDR3 DNA: TGTGCCAGTAGTTCTTCCAGGGGCTCCTACGAGCAGTACTTC
D gene: .; clone size: once; J gene: TRBJ2-7; V gene: TRBV7-8; CDR3 protein: CASSFRDTPYEQYF; CDR3 DNA: TGTGCCAGCAGCTTCCGGGACACCCCCTACGAGCAGTACTTC
D gene: .; clone size: few; J gene: TRBJ2-7; V gene: TRBV6-5; CDR3 protein: CASSYAEAYEQYF; CDR3 DNA: TGTGCCAGCAGTTACGCGGAGGCCTACGAGCAGTACTTC
D gene: .; clone size: .; J gene: TRBJ1-5; V gene: TRBV10-1; CDR3 protein: CASSAFHDQPQHF; CDR3 DNA: TGCGCCAGCAGTGCCTTTCACGATCAGCCCCAGCATTTT
D gene: .; clone size: .; J gene: TRBJ1-5; V gene: TRBV7-8; CDR3 protein: CASSLEWGNQPQHF; CDR3 DNA: TGTGCCAGCAGCTTAGAGTGGGGGAATCAGCCCCAGCATTTT
D gene: TRBD1; clone size: once; J gene: TRBJ1-2; V gene: TRBV10-3; CDR3 protein: CAISELDRAYGYTF; CDR3 DNA: TGTGCCATCAGTGAGCTGGACAGGGCGTATGGCTACACCTTC
D gene: TRBD1; clone size: once; J gene: TRBJ1-5; V gene: TRBV9; CDR3 protein: CASSVGQGDNQPQHF; CDR3 DNA: TGTGCCAGCAGCGTGGGACAGGGGGACAATCAGCCCCAGCATTTT
D gene: .; clone size: .; J gene: TRBJ2-1; V gene: TRBV28; CDR3 protein: CASSSPMGRGGFYNEQFF; CDR3 DNA: TGTGCCAGCAGTTCTCCAATGGGCAGGGGCGGCTTCTACAATGAGCAGTTCTTC
D gene: TRBD2; clone size: .; J gene: TRBJ2-3; V gene: TRBV6-4; CDR3 protein: CASSDSTSGGDTQYF; CDR3 DNA: TGTGCCAGCAGTGACTCGACTAGCGGGGGAGATACGCAGTATTTT
D gene: .; clone size: .; J gene: TRBJ1-1; V gene: TRBV7-3; CDR3 protein: CASSLTGDNTEAFF; CDR3 DNA: TGTGCCAGCAGCTTAACAGGCGATAACACTGAAGCTTTCTTT
D gene: .; clone size: .; J gene: TRBJ2-5; V gene: TRBV2; CDR3 protein: CASSDQETQYF; CDR3 DNA: TGTGCCAGCAGTGACCAAGAGACCCAGTACTTC
D gene: .; clone size: once; J gene: TRBJ1-2; V gene: TRBV30; CDR3 protein: CAWSVLNGDVNYGYTF; CDR3 DNA: TGTGCCTGGAGTGTATTGAATGGGGACGTTAACTATGGCTACACCTTC
D gene: .; clone size: .; J gene: TRBJ2-6; V gene: TRBV18; CDR3 protein: CASSPPSSGANVLTF; CDR3 DNA: TGTGCCAGCTCACCTCCAAGCTCTGGGGCCAACGTCCTGACTTTC
D gene: .; clone size: .; J gene: TRBJ1-2; V gene: TRBV7-2; CDR3 protein: CASSLRHSYGYTF; CDR3 DNA: TGTGCCAGCAGCTTAAGGCACTCCTATGGCTACACCTTC
D gene: .; clone size: .; J gene: TRBJ2-1; V gene: TRBV7-3; CDR3 protein: CASSLTGLYNEQFF; CDR3 DNA: TGTGCCAGCAGCTTAACGGGACTTTACAATGAGCAGTTCTTC
D gene: .; clone size: .; J gene: TRBJ1-1; V gene: TRBV28; CDR3 protein: CASSKIFRASRTEAFF; CDR3 DNA: TGTGCCAGCAGTAAGATTTTCAGGGCCAGTCGGACTGAAGCTTTCTTT
D gene: TRBD1; clone size: .; J gene: TRBJ2-1; V gene: TRBV28; CDR3 protein: CASSLPRQGRLGSYNEQFF; CDR3 DNA: TGTGCCAGCAGTTTACCCCGACAGGGTAGGCTAGGGTCCTACAATGAGCAGTTCTTC
D gene: .; clone size: .; J gene: TRBJ1-6; V gene: TRBV7-6; CDR3 protein: CASSLNAGYGSPLHF; CDR3 DNA: TGTGCCAGCAGCTTAAATGCAGGGTACGGATCACCCCTCCACTTT